These 20 T cell receptor beta chains share one sample of origin, sequenced in a study of identical twins. TCRdb used MiXCR to reprocess the 5' RACE reads, holding one entry per CDR3 protein. The sample has some 1,600,000 distinct CDR3 sequences, under 35% seen once. Sequenced sample: cord blood. All receptors derive from a newborn girl in good health.

CDR3 bases: TGTGCCAGCAGCCAAGAAGGAGCGGGAGGGACAGATACGCAGTATTTT. This sequence encodes CASSQEGAGGTDTQYF. The chain has TRBV4-2 and TRBJ2-3; 10 nucleotides match TRBD2. Per germline, CDR1 LGHNA and CDR2 YNFKEQ. The V segment lost 0 bases and the J segment 3 bases; nucleotides outside the gene matches: 3. The CDR3 sequence is 16 residues long.

The chain employs TRBV18 and TRBJ1-3; D is ambiguous. Trimming removed 1 base at V and 0 bases at J, with 7 bases between. This CDR3 region has 15 residues. CDR1 and CDR2 from the germline V gene are KGHSH and LQKENI. This chain's CDR3 is CASSPQAGSGNTIYF. The DNA of the CDR3 is TGTGCCAGCTCACCACAGGCGGGCTCTGGAAACACCATATATTTT.

DNA for the CDR3: TGCAGTGCAAAGAGACGTGGGGGGTTGTACGAGCAGTACTTC. This translates into CSAKRRGGLYEQYF. The gene calls are TRBV20-1 and TRBJ2-7; TRBD2 is a possible D gene (6 bases). V lost 6 bases and J 4 bases, leaving 19 bases between the germline ends. Germline V lookup: CDR1 DFQATT, CDR2 SNEGSKA (reference sequence). The CDR3 has 14 residues.

This clonotype was observed a handful of times. The chain uses TRBV6-6 and TRBJ2-5; D might be TRBD1 or TRBD2, each matching 5 bases. This CDR3 contains 15 residues. Germline-derived CDR1 and CDR2 are MNHNY and SVGAGI (reference sequence). V was pared by 6 bases and J by 11 bases, with 25 bases between. The CDR3 DNA reads as TGTGCCAGCAGCCATATCCGGGACCCACCAAAGGAGCAGTACTTC. It is translated as CASSHIRDPPKEQYF.

J is TRBJ2-1 and V is TRBV9; D is undetermined. The end of the DNA fits TRBJ2-7 better, so the J call may be wrong. Germline CDR1 reads SGDLS; CDR2 reads YYNGEE. There are 15 residues in the CDR3. The DNA of the CDR3 is TGTGCCAGCAGCGCCGTGGTCAGTTCCTACAATGAGCAGTACTTC. Protein: CASSAVVSSYNEQYF.

This rearrangement joins TRBV3-1 to TRBJ1-1, with TRBD1 matching 8 bases. J was trimmed by 1 base and V by 0 bases; bases with no gene match: 13. Germline V gene sequence: CDR1 LGHDT, CDR2 YNNKEL (reference sequence). The CDR3 runs 19 residues. DNA of the CDR3: TGTGCCAGCAGCCAAGATAATATGGAGGACAGGGAAAGGAACACTGAAGCTTTCTTT. This encodes CASSQDNMEDRERNTEAFF.

This chain connects TRBV14 to TRBJ2-7; the match to TRBD1 covers 7 bases. The germline V gene has CDR1 SGHDN and CDR2 FVKESK. This CDR3 contains 15 residues. Losses at the gene ends were 1 base for V and 2 bases for J; bases not matched to a gene: 5. CDR3 sequence reads: CASSQADRFAYEQYF. The CDR3 coding sequence is TGTGCCAGCAGCCAAGCGGACAGGTTTGCCTACGAGCAGTACTTC.

The chain joins TRBV10-2 to TRBJ2-3; the D is unclear. Germline V gives CDR1 WSHSY, CDR2 SAAADI. V gave up 8 bases and J gave up 4 bases, with 16 bases separating them. CDR3 size: 14 residues. CDR3 in DNA: TGCGCCAGCGTTACGACCCCCCGTTCAGATACGCAGTATTTT. As protein: CASVTTPRSDTQYF.

The V gene is TRBV14, the J gene TRBJ1-2; D gene uncertain. The CDR3 loop spans 12 amino acids. The germline V gene encodes CDR1 SGHDN and CDR2 FVKESK. Between the trimmed V and J ends, which lost 4 bases and 8 bases, there was a span of 11 bases. The DNA for the CDR3 is TGTGCCAGCAGCCGGGCCTTACGGGGCTACACCTTC. It translates to CASSRALRGYTF.

This clonotype was found a few times. The chain recombines TRBV3-1 with TRBJ2-1; 9 bases line up with TRBD1. This CDR3 comprises 13 residues. Trimming at V came to 4 bases and at J to 12 bases, leaving 7 bases not matched to a gene. Per the germline V gene, CDR1 is LGHDT and CDR2 is YNNKEL (reference sequence). The CDR3 DNA is TGTGCCAGCAGCCTTGCCGGGACAGGGCCGCAGTTCTTC. This gives the protein CASSLAGTGPQFF.

This clonotype came up a few times. This rearrangement joins TRBV2 to TRBJ1-5; D possibly corresponds to TRBD1 (6 bases). CDR1 and CDR2 from the germline V gene are SNHLY and FYNNEI. Trimming shortened V by 6 bases and J by 9 bases, and 15 bases separated the two germline ends. The CDR3 is 13 amino acids. DNA of the CDR3: TGTGCCAGCAGCCCGACAGGTACCTGGCCCCAGCATTTT. Amino acid sequence: CASSPTGTWPQHF.

The chain employs TRBV12-3 or TRBV12-4 and TRBJ2-3; D is perhaps TRBD2 (5 bases). There are 14 residues in the CDR3. V was clipped by 5 bases and J by 9 bases, with 18 bases between them. The CDR3 loop is CASSPSRGSATQYF. DNA of the CDR3: TGTGCCAGCAGTCCTAGCAGAGGGAGCGCCACGCAGTATTTT.

J is TRBJ2-7 and V is TRBV10-3; D is uncertain. Germline CDR1 reads ENHRY; CDR2 reads SYGVKD. V lost 2 bases to trimming and J lost 3 bases, with 8 bases between them. The CDR3 totals 13 residues. This CDR3 reads CAISEGPDYEQYF. CDR3 sequence (DNA): TGTGCCATCAGTGAGGGTCCAGACTACGAGCAGTACTTC.

The V and J genes are TRBV12-3 or TRBV12-4 and TRBJ1-1, with D hard to call. The CDR3 runs 14 residues. Trimming left V 4 bases short and J 0 bases short, with 9 bases between. CDR3 DNA: TGTGCCAGCAGTTGGGAGGGTATGAACACTGAAGCTTTCTTT. It yields the protein CASSWEGMNTEAFF.

In this sample, this clonotype turned up a few times. V and J are TRBV20-1 and TRBJ1-5, with D possibly TRBD1 on 6 matching bases. The CDR3 consists of 13 residues. Germline V gene lookup returns CDR1 DFQATT and CDR2 SNEGSKA (reference sequence). V was cut by 6 bases and J by 1 base, with 10 bases left in between. The CDR3 protein is CSAKRGSNQPQHF. Here the CDR3 DNA reads TGCAGTGCCAAGAGGGGGAGCAATCAGCCCCAGCATTTT.

This clonotype has a handful of counts. The J gene is TRBJ2-1, the V gene TRBV5-1; TRBD1 aligns across 8 bases. Germline CDR1 reads SGHRS; CDR2 reads YFSETQ. J gave up 4 bases and V 0 bases, and 6 bases lay outside the gene matches. This CDR3 spans 16 amino acids. CDR3 DNA sequence: TGCGCCAGCAGCTTGGCCCCAGGGGGCACGTACAATGAGCAGTTCTTC. Protein product: CASSLAPGGTYNEQFF.

The V and J genes are TRBV7-8 and TRBJ1-2, with D unresolved. This CDR3 region has 16 residues. Between the trimmed V and J ends, which lost 5 bases and 4 bases, there was a span of 20 bases. Germline V gene sequence: CDR1 SGHVS, CDR2 FQNEAQ. The CDR3 bases are TGTGCCAGCAGCCTCTACCAGACGGCCAACCTCTATGGCTACACCTTC. Protein: CASSLYQTANLYGYTF.

This clonotype was seen a few times. The chain joins TRBV4-2 to TRBJ2-7, with 10 bases identical to TRBD2. The CDR3 extends over 16 amino acids. CDR1 is LGHNA and CDR2 is YNFKEQ in the germline V gene. The junction had 7 bases not matched to a gene; V was cut back by 2 bases and J by 3 bases. This CDR3 is CASSQSQREGIYEQYF. The CDR3 bases are TGTGCCAGCAGCCAATCGCAGCGGGAGGGAATCTACGAGCAGTACTTC.

This chain joins TRBV6-5 and TRBJ2-6, with D tentatively TRBD2 (5 bases). The CDR3 spans 15 residues. The germline V gene has CDR1 MNHEY and CDR2 SVGAGI. The V end was cut by 6 bases, the J end by 1 base, with 10 bases between. The chain's CDR3 is CASRTRTSGANVLTF. DNA for the CDR3: TGTGCCAGCAGGACAAGGACTTCTGGGGCCAACGTCCTGACTTTC.

At least ten counts were recorded for this clonotype. The chain has TRBV7-2 and TRBJ2-3; the match to TRBD2 covers 8 bases. Germline CDR1 reads SGHTA; CDR2 reads FQGNSA. The CDR3 has 14 residues. V shed 5 bases and J 5 bases; nucleotides not matched to a gene: 6. CDR3 loop: CASSRTSLQDTQYF. The CDR3 nucleotides are TGTGCCAGCAGCCGGACTAGCTTACAAGATACGCAGTATTTT.